This T cell receptor beta chain was documented in a study of T cells in Graves' hyperthyroidism and ophthalmopathy. Study observations and caveats: Ophthalmopathy, which appeared later, was predicted by the model a median about 6.8 months before onset. Peripheral blood also featured most of the thyroid clonotypes expanded above 0.001.

This clonotype was seen many times. Its antigen is as yet unknown. Amplification targeted TCR beta CDR3 regions from RNA transcripts. In the first-round RT-PCR of the TCR CDR3, the HTBI primer set was used. TCRdb re-called the multiplex PCR reads through MiXCR, storing one row per CDR3 protein. The sample has approximately 320,000 distinct CDR3 sequences; approximately 17% are singletons. V was clipped by 5 bases and J by 8 bases, with 22 bases between them. This CDR3 is 16 amino acids long. The chain is built from TRBV12-3 or TRBV12-4 and TRBJ1-5; no clear D gene. This receptor was identified in a man aged 25-45 years with Graves' hyperthyroidism. The source material was blood. DNA for the CDR3: TGTGCCAGCAGTGCGCCCGCGAGAGAGGGTAAGAAGCCCCAGCATTTT. Translating it yields CASSAPAREGKKPQHF.